A single sample gave rise to the 26 T cell receptor beta chains below, sequenced in a study of early T cells in non-severe SARS-CoV-2 infection. TCRdb re-called the 5' RACE reads through MiXCR, storing one row per CDR3 protein. This table has more than 65,000 distinct CDR3 sequences, roughly 12% appearing once. The source was whole blood, collected at baseline. The receptors come from an adult who was a healthcare worker with PCR-confirmed SARS-CoV-2 infection or an uninfected control (not recorded which).

The J gene is TRBJ2-1, the V gene TRBV28; perhaps D is TRBD1 or TRBD2 (5 bases each). This CDR3 comprises 15 residues. The germline gives CDR1 MDHEN, CDR2 SYDVKM. Trimming cost V 6 bases and J 1 base, with 13 bases left between them. DNA for the CDR3: TGTGCCAGCAGCCTCTGGGGGTCTTCCTACAATGAGCAGTTCTTC. Its translation is CASSLWGSSYNEQFF.

This clonotype was observed a few times. The genes are TRBV6-2 or TRBV6-3 and TRBJ1-1; D remains unclear. Germline lookup yields CDR1 MNHEY and CDR2 SVGEGT. Trimming stripped 6 bases from V and 2 bases from J, with 7 bases between. CDR3 length: 12 amino acids. CDR3 DNA: TGTGCCAGCAGCTTTATTAACACTGAAGCTTTCTTT. Amino acid sequence: CASSFINTEAFF.

The chain uses TRBV9 and TRBJ1-5; D is uncertain. Germline V CDR1 and CDR2: SGDLS, YYNGEE. Trimming pared 0 bases from V and 2 bases from J, leaving 6 bases between. This CDR3 comprises 14 residues. The CDR3 reads CASSVDGGNQPQHF. CDR3 coding DNA: TGTGCCAGCAGCGTAGATGGAGGCAATCAGCCCCAGCATTTT. The entire variable domain, with the rest obtained from reference TRBV9 and TRBJ1-5, is as follows: DSGVTQTPKHLITATGQRVTLRCSPRSGDLSVYWYQQSLDQGLQFLIQYYNGEERAKGNILERFSAQQFPDLHSELNLSSLELGDSALYFCASSVDGGNQPQHFGDGTRLSIL.

This clonotype has only a few counts. Written as DNA, the CDR3 is TGTGCCAGCAGCTTGAAAAGGTTCGACAATGAGCAGTTCTTC. Protein product: CASSLKRFDNEQFF. The V gene is TRBV5-6, the J gene TRBJ2-1; no definite D call. V was pared by 1 base and J by 5 bases, with 10 bases between. The CDR3 totals 14 residues. CDR1 is SGHDT, CDR2 YYEEEE, per germline.

The V and J genes are TRBV9 and TRBJ2-1, with TRBD1 matching 7 bases. Germline V gene sequence: CDR1 SGDLS, CDR2 YYNGEE. This CDR3 spans 17 amino acids. Germline trimming cut 1 base from V and 1 base from J; bases unmatched to any gene: 8. CDR3 DNA: TGTGCCAGCAGCGTATATGAGAGGGGGCTTTCCTACAATGAGCAGTTCTTC. Amino acids: CASSVYERGLSYNEQFF.

This clonotype was observed a few times. The rearrangement joins TRBV4-1 to TRBJ2-1, with 9 bases fitting TRBD1. CDR3 length: 14 residues. Germline lookup yields CDR1 MGHRA and CDR2 YSYEKL. Trimming took 4 bases from V and 7 from J; bases not matched to a gene: 5. DNA for the CDR3: TGCGCCAGCAGCCCGCGAGGGACAGGGAATGAGCAGTTCTTC. This codes for CASSPRGTGNEQFF.

This clonotype was detected many times. This CDR3 reads CASSRLPGGEEKLFF. The CDR3 bases are TGTGCCAGCAGCCGACTACCGGGAGGAGAGGAAAAACTGTTTTTT. The genes are TRBV3-1 and TRBJ1-4; D not resolved. Germline loops: CDR1 LGHDT, CDR2 YNNKEL (reference sequence). V was shortened by 4 bases and J by 8 bases, with 17 bases between the two germline ends. The CDR3 is 15 residues long.

The sample holds a few counts of this clonotype. The chain uses TRBV6-2 or TRBV6-3 and TRBJ2-5; 13 positions agree with TRBD2. This CDR3 comprises 15 residues. CDR1 and CDR2 from the germline V gene are MNHEY and SVGEGT. Trimming removed 5 bases from V and 10 bases from J; junction bases left unmatched: 10. CDR3 loop: CASSRLAGGPSGQYF. The CDR3 bases are TGTGCCAGCAGTAGACTAGCGGGGGGCCCAAGTGGCCAGTACTTC.

In this sample, this clonotype turned up many times. The chain carries TRBV27 and TRBJ1-4, with D perhaps TRBD1 (6 bases). CDR1 is MNHEY, CDR2 SMNVEV, per germline (reference sequence). V shed 6 bases and J shed 3 bases, with 14 bases lying between them. CDR3 length equals 15 residues. The CDR3 protein is CASRRGTVSNEKLFF. CDR3 DNA sequence: TGTGCCAGCAGAAGGGGGACGGTGTCTAATGAAAAACTGTTTTTT.

This clonotype has at least ten counts. The rearrangement uses TRBV7-9 and TRBJ2-4; 7 bases match TRBD1. The CDR3 extends over 18 amino acids. Trimming took 3 bases from V and 0 from J; bases not matched to a gene: 11. The germline V gene encodes CDR1 SEHNR and CDR2 FQNEAQ (reference sequence). The CDR3 DNA is TGTGCCAGCAGCTTTCTCGGGACAGTCCCTAGAGCCAAAAACATTCAGTACTTC. Amino acids: CASSFLGTVPRAKNIQYF.

This clonotype was counted a few times. CDR3 residues: CASSTGDPGELFF. The CDR3 bases are TGTGCCAGCAGCACAGGGGACCCCGGGGAGCTGTTTTTT. The rearrangement joins TRBV13 to TRBJ2-2, with 7 positions matching TRBD1. CDR1 is PRHDT and CDR2 is FYEKMQ in the germline V gene (reference sequence). Trimming removed 5 bases from V and 6 bases from J; junction bases left unmatched: 3. CDR3 length equals 13 residues. Based on the CDR3 plus reference TRBV13 and TRBJ2-2, the full variable domain is AAGVIQSPRHLIKEKRETATLKCYPIPRHDTVYWYQQGPGQDPQFLISFYEKMQSDKGSIPDRFSAQQFSDYHSELNMSSLELGDSALYFCASSTGDPGELFFGEGSRLTVL.

This clonotype was seen only a few times. The gene calls are TRBV21-1 and TRBJ1-6; the D call in the table, TRBD1, was not verified against the DNA. TRBV21-1 is described as a pseudogene. This CDR3 spans 17 amino acids. The CDR3 nucleotides read TGTGCCAGCAGCAAAGATCGAGGGACAGGGAATAATTCACCCCTCCACTTT. Its protein is CASSKDRGTGNNSPLHF.

J is TRBJ1-2 and V is TRBV4-1; D is unresolved. Trimming pared 4 bases from V and 1 base from J, leaving 13 bases between. The germline CDR1 and CDR2 sequences are MGHRA and YSYEKL. The CDR3 consists of 15 residues. Here the CDR3 DNA reads TGCGCCAGCAGCCCTCCTGGGGAGGGTAACTATGGCTACACCTTC. This codes for CASSPPGEGNYGYTF.

This clonotype was detected ten times or more. The chain combines TRBV7-9 with TRBJ2-5, with 7 bases that match TRBD1. V gave up 4 bases and J gave up 5 bases; unmatched junction bases: 10. The germline V gene encodes CDR1 SEHNR and CDR2 FQNEAQ (reference sequence). The length of the CDR3 is 15 residues. CDR3 sequence reads: CASSSNRVRGETQYF. The CDR3 DNA sequence: TGTGCCAGCAGCTCAAACCGGGTCAGGGGGGAGACCCAGTACTTC. Combining the CDR3 with reference TRBV7-9 and TRBJ2-5 gives the whole variable domain DTGVSQNPRHKITKRGQNVTFRCDPISEHNRLYWYRQTLGQGPEFLTYFQNEAQLEKSRLLSDRFSAERPKGSFSTLEIQRTEQGDSAMYLCASSSNRVRGETQYFGPGTRLLVL.

In nucleotides, the CDR3 is TGTGCCAGCAGGAGGCAGGGTAGGGGTGAGCAGTACTTC. It encodes CASRRQGRGEQYF. This chain joins TRBV28 and TRBJ2-7; D possibly corresponds to TRBD1 (5 bases). The CDR3 spans 13 residues. From germline, CDR1 is MDHEN and CDR2 SYDVKM. V was pared by 6 bases and J by 7 bases, with 16 bases between.

The chain carries TRBV28 and TRBJ2-7; D might be TRBD1 or TRBD2, each matching 5 bases. There are 16 residues in the CDR3. Trimming cost V 5 bases and J 1 base, with 18 bases left between them. From germline, CDR1 is MDHEN and CDR2 SYDVKM. CDR3 sequence: CASSRSPGTASYEQYF. In DNA form, the CDR3 reads TGTGCCAGCAGTCGTAGCCCCGGGACGGCATCCTACGAGCAGTACTTC.

This rearrangement joins TRBV25-1 to TRBJ2-2; TRBD1 matches 7 bases. V lost 4 bases to trimming and J lost 0 bases; unmatched junction nucleotides: 5. This CDR3 is built from 16 residues. Germline V gene lookup returns CDR1 MGHDK and CDR2 SYGVNS. CDR3: CASSVGGTSNTGELFF. The CDR3 DNA is TGTGCCAGCAGTGTAGGGGGCACCTCGAACACCGGGGAGCTGTTTTTT.

This clonotype was recorded many times. The chain carries TRBV11-2 and TRBJ2-7; D could derive from TRBD1 or TRBD2 (5 bases each). The ends were cut back, 5 bases at V and 6 bases at J, with 17 bases in the middle. This CDR3 comprises 14 residues. Germline assignment: CDR1 SGHAT and CDR2 FQNNGV. The CDR3, as DNA: TGTGCCAGCAGCCCGAGGACTGAGGGGCCCGAGCAGTACTTC. This codes for CASSPRTEGPEQYF.

The rearrangement joins TRBV27 to TRBJ1-2; D might be TRBD1 (6 bases). The germline V and J ends were trimmed by 4 bases and 4 bases, with 22 bases remaining between them. The CDR3 contains 17 residues. The germline V gene has CDR1 MNHEY and CDR2 SMNVEV (reference sequence). The CDR3: CASSSRETGRRAYGYTF. CDR3 sequence (DNA): TGTGCCAGCAGTTCCCGAGAGACAGGACGTAGAGCCTATGGCTACACCTTC.

This clonotype was counted between two and nine times. This sequence joins TRBV7-8 and TRBJ1-1, with D perhaps TRBD1 (6 bases). Trimming took off 8 bases at V and 2 bases at J, with 15 bases between the two ends. Germline CDR1 and CDR2: SGHVS and FQNEAQ. The CDR3 contains 14 residues. This chain's CDR3 is CASGNYRVNTEAFF. The CDR3 DNA is TGTGCCAGCGGTAACTACAGGGTTAACACTGAAGCTTTCTTT. The full variable domain, with the rest looked up from reference TRBV7-8 and TRBJ1-1, is GAGVSQSPRYKVAKRGQDVALRCDPISGHVSLFWYQQALGQGPEFLTYFQNEAQLDKSGLPSDRFFAERPEGSVSTLKIQRTQQEDSAVYLCASGNYRVNTEAFFGQGTRLTVV.

There are a few counts of this clonotype. The V call is TRBV12-3 or TRBV12-4, the J call TRBJ1-5; a possible D gene is TRBD1 (5 bases). The CDR3 is 14 residues long. V was cut by 3 bases and J by 7 bases, with 13 bases left in between. CDR3 loop: CASSLMGEYQPQHF. The CDR3 DNA is TGTGCCAGCAGTTTGATGGGGGAATACCAGCCCCAGCATTTT.

This clonotype was picked up a small number of times. The chain joins TRBV6-2 or TRBV6-3 to TRBJ2-7, with a tentative D call TRBD1 (6 bases). This CDR3 contains 14 residues. Deletions cut 0 bases from V and 2 bases from J, with 8 bases between. CDR1 is MNHEY, CDR2 SVGEGT, per germline. The CDR3 is CASSYSRDTYEQYF. As DNA, the CDR3 is TGTGCCAGCAGTTACTCGAGGGACACCTACGAGCAGTACTTC.

This rearrangement joins TRBV5-1 to TRBJ2-4; perhaps TRBD2 as D (5 bases). The CDR3 has 11 amino acids. V was cut by 5 bases and J by 8 bases, with 8 bases left in between. CDR1 is SGHRS, CDR2 YFSETQ, per germline. CDR3 DNA: TGCGCCAGCAGGGTCGGGGACATTCAGTACTTC. Translating it yields CASRVGDIQYF.

This clonotype came up a few times. The chain employs TRBV4-1 and TRBJ2-3, with TRBD2 identical over 8 bases. The CDR3 loop spans 15 amino acids. The junction had 4 bases not matched to a gene; V was cut back by 1 base and J by 4 bases. CDR1 is MGHRA, CDR2 YSYEKL, per germline. In nucleotides, the CDR3 is TGCGCCAGCAGCCAAGGGGCGGGGGGATCAGATACGCAGTATTTT. Protein sequence: CASSQGAGGSDTQYF.

There are many counts of this clonotype. The chain recombines TRBV11-3 with TRBJ2-1; 7 positions agree with TRBD2. V shed 1 base, J shed 1 base, and the junction held 1 base outside the gene matches. Germline V lookup: CDR1 SGHNT, CDR2 YENEEA. The CDR3 loop spans 15 amino acids. The CDR3, as DNA: TGTGCCAGCAGCTTAGGGCGGGGGTCCTACAATGAGCAGTTCTTC. It is translated as CASSLGRGSYNEQFF.

This clonotype was found many times. The V call is TRBV7-2, the J call TRBJ1-1, with D uncertain. V was cut by 1 base and J by 4 bases, with 7 bases left in between. This CDR3 contains 13 residues. Germline loops: CDR1 SGHTA, CDR2 FQGNSA. The CDR3 bases are TGTGCCAGCAGCTTAGGGAGGGCCACTGAAGCTTTCTTT. Translating gives CASSLGRATEAFF.